This T cell receptor (beta chain) was retrieved from a study of cytomegalovirus exposure and HLA in healthy donors. Across the study: An earlier analysis identified 120 million or so unique TCR beta sequences in 150 million to 200 million T cells. Findings and limits, study-wide: The analysis excluded some indistinguishable V segments, including TRBV6-2 and TRBV6-3. The productive fraction for most TCR beta V segments was about 90% or about 30% in an earlier analysis.

Remarks on this clone: Its antigen is still unknown.

Trimming took off 7 bases at V and 2 bases at J, with 11 bases between the two ends. The CDR3 is made up of 12 amino acids. CDR1 SQVTM and CDR2 ANQGSEA come from the germline V gene. The PCR used 60 Vbeta and 13 Jbeta primers. Sequencing was performed with immunoSEQ multiplex PCR; in TCRdb, only in-frame clones are kept and a portion is missing. Of some 130,000 clones in the sample, around 80% were seen once. Sequences were obtained from PBMCs. The sequence came from a middle-aged man in good health and CMV-seropositive. The genes are TRBV29-1 and TRBJ1-2; maybe TRBD1 (5 bases). This CDR3 is CSGGTANYGYTF. The DNA for the CDR3 is TGCAGCGGCGGGACCGCCAACTATGGCTACACCTTC.